The T cell receptor (beta chain) described here comes from a study of memory B cells and T cells in multiple sclerosis. Study-wide findings and caveats: Shared clonotype counts depended on differing compartment clone-set sizes and were normalized.

This CDR3 spans 16 amino acids. J gave up 0 bases and V 5 bases, and 2 bases lay outside the gene matches. CDR1 MNHEY and CDR2 SMNVEV come from the germline V gene (reference sequence). Profiling relied on immunoSEQ multiplex PCR, and the TCRdb table lists in-frame clones only, not all of them. The table records approximately 500 clones, 65% to 85% of them present only once. Comment on this clone: The antigen is unknown.

The sequencing sample was made of brain tissue. This TCR was recovered from a human donor with multiple sclerosis. The chain carries TRBV27 and TRBJ2-6; the match to TRBD1 covers 9 bases. The CDR3 region has the DNA TGTGCCAGCAGTGACAGGGGGTACTCTGGGGCCAACGTCCTGACTTTC. This encodes CASSDRGYSGANVLTF.